These 4 T cell receptor beta chains came from one sample sequenced in a study of cytomegalovirus exposure and HLA in healthy donors. It was with 60 Vbeta and 13 Jbeta primers that the PCR ran. Here immunoSEQ multiplex PCR was the method, and the copy in TCRdb shows in-frame clones only, minus some. The table shows over 130,000 clones, with more than 55% occurring only once. Material: PBMCs. The receptors come from a woman aged 55-75 years in good health and CMV-seronegative.

This clone was counted between two and nine times. Other DNA sequences from this sample encode an identical CDR3 as well. This rearrangement joins TRBV5-1 to TRBJ2-3, with 10 bases lining up with TRBD2. This CDR3 has 15 amino acids. The germline gives CDR1 SGHRS, CDR2 YFSETQ. The junction had 3 bases not matched to a gene; V was cut back by 2 bases and J by 3 bases. CDR3 sequence (DNA): TGCGCCAGCAGCTTAAGCGGGAGGGGGACAGATACGCAGTATTTT. It yields the protein CASSLSGRGTDTQYF. The full variable domain, in which reference TRBV5-1 and TRBJ2-3 provide the parts outside the CDR3, is KAGVTQTPRYLIKTRGQQVTLSCSPISGHRSVSWYQQTPGQGLQFLFEYFSETQRNKGNFPGRFSGRQFSNSRSEMNVSTLELGDSALYLCASSLSGRGTDTQYFGPGTRLTVL.

The chain carries TRBV5-6 and TRBJ2-5, with 7 bases aligning to TRBD1. The closer fit of TRBJ2-7 to the DNA end suggests the J call may be wrong. The CDR3 covers 13 residues. Germline assignment: CDR1 SGHDT and CDR2 YYEEEE. CDR3 sequence reads: CASSFPGGYEQYF. In nucleotides, the CDR3 is TGTGCCAGCAGCTTTCCAGGGGGTTACGAGCAGTACTTC.

The V call is TRBV19, the J call TRBJ2-2; tentatively, D is TRBD1 (6 bases). Germline V gene lookup returns CDR1 LNHDA and CDR2 SQIVND (reference sequence). This CDR3 is 13 amino acids long. Trimming took 5 bases from V and 6 from J, leaving 10 bases between them. DNA for the CDR3: TGTGCCAGTAGTGTCCAGGGGCCCGGGGAGCTGTTTTTT. It codes for CASSVQGPGELFF. The entire variable domain, with the rest obtained from reference TRBV19 and TRBJ2-2, is as follows: DGGITQSPKYLFRKEGQNVTLSCEQNLNHDAMYWYRQDPGQGLRLIYYSQIVNDFQKGDIAEGYSVSREKKESFPLTVTSAQKNPTAFYLCASSVQGPGELFFGEGSRLTVL.

This chain uses TRBV23-1 with TRBJ1-1, with a possible D match to TRBD1 (5 bases). TRBV23-1 is assigned to the ORF class and has an uncertain function. The CDR3 length is 14 residues. V lost 8 bases and J lost 1, with 14 bases in between. The chain's CDR3 is CASLNLTANTEAFF. In DNA, the CDR3 is TGCGCCAGCCTCAACTTGACAGCGAACACTGAAGCTTTCTTT.